This passage covers 24 T cell receptor beta chains from one sample sequenced in a study of blood T cell repertoires in COVID-19 (dated by TCRdb to 2018 to 2020). The library was obtained by the immunoSEQ multiplex PCR assay. TCRdb stores this immuneACCESS table with in-frame sequences only. Part of the clones is absent; in the studies checked, under half of the shortfall reflects unresolved V genes, and no reason is known for the rest. For this sample the table gives around 200,000 clones, of which approximately 89% were detected only once. In total, the top ten clones hold about 2.2% of the sample. The material sequenced was PBMCs or T cells enriched from blood (not recorded which). Receptors were obtained from a woman aged 40 to 55 with acute COVID-19.

The gene calls are TRBV5-4 and TRBJ2-7; maybe TRBD1 (6 bases). The CDR3 spans 15 residues. CDR1 is SGHNT and CDR2 is YYREEE in the germline V gene (reference sequence). Trimming stripped 4 bases from V and 1 base from J, with 15 bases between. CDR3 DNA sequence: TGTGCCAGCAGCCCCGAACGACAGGAGTCCTACGAGCAGTACTTC. Translating gives CASSPERQESYEQYF.

This rearrangement joins TRBV7-2 to TRBJ2-7; 9 bases agree with TRBD2. There are 17 residues in the CDR3. Germline V CDR1 and CDR2: SGHTA, FQGNSA. V lost 1 base and J lost 5; bases outside the gene matches: 12. The CDR3 DNA reads TGTGCCAGCAGCTTAGTCCGGCTAGCGGGAAGAGTCGACGAGCAGTACTTC. Translating it yields CASSLVRLAGRVDEQYF.

V is TRBV9 and J is TRBJ1-3, with D perhaps matching TRBD1 (6 bases). V lost 2 bases and J 4 bases, leaving 13 bases between the germline ends. Per the germline V gene, CDR1 is SGDLS and CDR2 is YYNGEE. This CDR3 has 15 amino acids. CDR3 residues: CASSVGQGLGNTIYF. DNA of the CDR3: TGTGCCAGCAGCGTTGGTCAGGGGTTAGGAAACACCATATATTTT.

The rearrangement joins TRBV28 to TRBJ1-5, with TRBD1 identical over 7 bases. The germline V gene encodes CDR1 MDHEN and CDR2 SYDVKM. Trimming at V came to 2 bases and at J to 2 bases, leaving 9 bases not matched to a gene. The CDR3 is made up of 17 amino acids. This CDR3 is CASSLGGQFQGNQPQHF. In DNA, the CDR3 is TGTGCCAGCAGTTTAGGGGGACAGTTCCAGGGCAATCAGCCCCAGCATTTT.

The DNA for the CDR3 is TGTGCCAGCCAGCAGGACAGGGGGCCCTACGAGCAGTACTTC. This sequence encodes CASQQDRGPYEQYF. The chain joins TRBV6-5 to TRBJ2-7, with 11 nucleotides matching TRBD1. This CDR3 region has 14 residues. The V segment lost 8 bases and the J segment 2 bases; nucleotides outside the gene matches: 5. Per germline, CDR1 MNHEY and CDR2 SVGAGI.

The rearrangement joins TRBV28 to TRBJ2-2; D is perhaps TRBD1 (5 bases). Germline V gene sequence: CDR1 MDHEN, CDR2 SYDVKM. Trimming pared 6 bases from V and 6 bases from J, leaving 8 bases between. There are 12 residues in the CDR3. The DNA for the CDR3 is TGTGCCAGCAGCCAGGGTTCCGGGGAGCTGTTTTTT. It yields the protein CASSQGSGELFF.

The rearrangement links TRBV4-1 to TRBJ1-3, with unresolved D. From germline, CDR1 is MGHRA and CDR2 YSYEKL. The CDR3 runs 17 residues. V was cut by 1 base and J by 0 bases, with 13 bases left in between. The CDR3 spells CASSQGTSGYSGNTIYF. CDR3 in DNA: TGCGCCAGCAGCCAAGGTACCTCGGGGTACTCTGGAAACACCATATATTTT.

The rearrangement joins TRBV5-4 to TRBJ1-1; 7 nucleotides agree with TRBD1. After removal of 0 bases from V and 4 bases from J, the junction contained 0 bases not matched to a gene. The germline V gene encodes CDR1 SGHNT and CDR2 YYREEE (reference sequence). CDR3 size: 13 residues. The CDR3, as DNA: TGTGCCAGCAGCTTGGAGGGGGCCACTGAAGCTTTCTTT. Residues: CASSLEGATEAFF. The whole variable domain, remainder taken from reference TRBV5-4 and TRBJ1-1, is ETGVTQSPTHLIKTRGQQVTLRCSSQSGHNTVSWYQQALGQGPQFIFQYYREEENGRGNFPPRFSGLQFPNYSSELNVNALELDDSALYLCASSLEGATEAFFGQGTRLTVV.

This clone was picked up a small number of times. The CDR3 DNA is TGTGCCAGCTCACCAGGGGGCCTGGAAGCTTTCTTT. Its protein product is CASSPGGLEAFF. The rearrangement joins TRBV18 to TRBJ1-1; the D gene is possibly TRBD1 (6 bases). Germline CDR1 reads KGHSH; CDR2 reads LQKENI. The CDR3 covers 12 residues. V dropped 2 bases and J dropped 8 bases, with 9 bases sitting between them.

V usage is TRBV19 and J usage is TRBJ2-4, with D possibly being TRBD1 (8 bases). The CDR3 contains 15 residues. Per germline, CDR1 LNHDA and CDR2 SQIVND (reference sequence). V was shortened by 6 bases and J by 6 bases, with 18 bases between the two germline ends. Here the CDR3 reads CASRSPNRGGNIQYF. In DNA, the CDR3 is TGTGCCAGTAGGTCCCCTAACAGGGGGGGAAACATTCAGTACTTC.

Here the CDR3 DNA reads TGCGCCAGCAGCCAAGATCACCGCCCAGGGGGAGAGACCCAGTACTTC. Its protein is CASSQDHRPGGETQYF. This rearrangement joins TRBV4-1 to TRBJ2-5; TRBD1 agrees at 7 bases. With V trimmed by 0 bases and J by 4 bases, 8 bases remained unmatched. The CDR3 length is 16 residues. Germline-derived CDR1 and CDR2 are MGHRA and YSYEKL.

The CDR3 DNA sequence: TGTGCCAGCAGCTGTAATTCGGGGGGGACAGGGGAGTCTTTCTTT. Amino acid sequence: CASSCNSGGTGESFF. V gene TRBV21-1 combines with J gene TRBJ1-1; the table's D call, TRBD1, has no DNA check behind it. TRBV21-1 is recorded as a pseudogene. This CDR3 region has 15 residues.

The V call is TRBV3-1 (or the pseudogene TRBV3-2), the J call TRBJ2-5; the match to TRBD2 covers 11 bases. Per germline, CDR1 LGHDT and CDR2 YNNKEL (reference sequence). The CDR3 covers 18 residues. V was clipped by 2 bases and J by 5 bases; unmatched bases: 13. CDR3 in amino acids: CASSQRSGLIAGGETQYF. The DNA for the CDR3 is TGTGCCAGCAGCCAACGCTCTGGGCTGATAGCGGGGGGGGAGACCCAGTACTTC.

The V gene is TRBV28, the J gene TRBJ1-5; 8 positions match TRBD1. From germline, CDR1 is MDHEN and CDR2 SYDVKM. CDR3 length: 17 amino acids. The V gene end was trimmed by 5 bases and the J gene end by 0 bases; junction bases not matched to a gene: 9. CDR3 residues: CASSRDRRKYSNQPQHF. CDR3 coding DNA: TGTGCCAGCAGTCGGGACAGGAGAAAATATAGCAATCAGCCCCAGCATTTT.

This rearrangement joins TRBV10-2 to TRBJ1-6; weak D call: TRBD1 (5 bases). Between the trimmed V and J ends, which lost 7 bases and 5 bases, there was a span of 12 bases. Germline CDR1 WSHSY, CDR2 SAAADI. The CDR3 covers 14 residues. CDR3 residues: CASTQTVNNSPLHF. The CDR3 DNA is TGCGCCAGCACCCAGACAGTGAATAATTCACCCCTCCACTTT.

In its sample, this clone was seen once. This chain connects TRBV4-1 to TRBJ2-1; D is unclear. The CDR3 is made up of 17 amino acids. Trimming took off 0 bases at V and 3 bases at J, with 15 bases between the two ends. Germline assignment: CDR1 MGHRA and CDR2 YSYEKL. CDR3 in amino acids: CASSQDFPAGFYNEQFF. The CDR3 coding sequence is TGCGCCAGCAGCCAAGATTTCCCGGCAGGTTTCTACAATGAGCAGTTCTTC.

The chain recombines TRBV6-2 or TRBV6-3 with TRBJ2-5; D is uncertain. V was trimmed by 0 bases and J by 5 bases, leaving 10 bases between them. The germline V gene encodes CDR1 MNHEY and CDR2 SVGEGT. The CDR3 spans 14 residues. The CDR3 protein is CASSYSTVSETQYF. CDR3 nucleotides: TGTGCCAGCAGTTACTCCACAGTCTCGGAGACCCAGTACTTC.

This clone was detected only once. This sequence joins TRBV5-1 and TRBJ2-3, with D possibly matching TRBD2 (5 bases). The CDR3 contains 14 residues. Trimming left V 7 bases short and J 5 bases short, with 17 bases between. Germline V gives CDR1 SGHRS, CDR2 YFSETQ. The CDR3 DNA sequence: TGCGCCAGCTCGATCTCTAGCATAGGAGATACGCAGTATTTT. Amino acid sequence: CASSISSIGDTQYF.

The chain recombines TRBV28 with TRBJ1-5; tentatively, D is TRBD1 (6 bases). Germline CDR1 MDHEN, CDR2 SYDVKM. This CDR3 has 14 residues. Trimming removed 5 bases from V and 1 base from J, with 9 bases in between. The CDR3 protein is CASSTQGSNQPQHF. CDR3 DNA sequence: TGTGCCAGCAGTACCCAGGGGAGCAATCAGCCCCAGCATTTT.

This chain uses TRBV24-1 with TRBJ2-3; TRBD1 agrees at 10 bases. The J segment lost 3 bases and the V segment lost 3 bases, leaving 8 bases of the junction unmatched. The CDR3 spans 17 residues. Germline-derived CDR1 and CDR2 are KGHDR and SFDVKD. The CDR3 loop is CATSDGQGVWVTDTQYF. Here the CDR3 DNA reads TGTGCCACCAGTGATGGACAGGGGGTTTGGGTAACAGATACGCAGTATTTT.

V and J are TRBV4-2 and TRBJ2-7; 8 positions agree with TRBD2. Germline CDR1 and CDR2: LGHNA and YNFKEQ. The length of the CDR3 is 16 residues. Trimming cost V 5 bases and J 1 base; bases outside gene matches: 10. CDR3 bases: TGTGCCAGCAGCGGGGGGAGCGGGAGTCCTTCCTACGAGCAGTACTTC. Translating gives CASSGGSGSPSYEQYF.

The chain combines TRBV28 with TRBJ1-2, with 9 bases lining up with TRBD1. V trimming: 5 bases; J trimming: 2 bases; junction bases outside the gene matches: 6. The CDR3 contains 15 residues. In germline, CDR1 is MDHEN, CDR2 SYDVKM. This CDR3 is CASSPRTGVNYGYTF. As DNA, the CDR3 is TGTGCCAGCAGTCCAAGGACAGGGGTAAACTATGGCTACACCTTC.

The V and J genes are TRBV3-1 (or the pseudogene TRBV3-2) and TRBJ2-5; 8 bases are a match to TRBD1. The V segment lost 4 bases and the J segment 4 bases; nucleotides outside the gene matches: 5. The germline V gene has CDR1 LGHDT and CDR2 YNNKEL (reference sequence). The CDR3 length is 14 residues. The CDR3 spells CASSPGQGRETQYF. CDR3 nucleotides: TGTGCCAGCAGCCCCGGACAGGGAAGAGAGACCCAGTACTTC.

The V and J genes are TRBV7-9 and TRBJ2-7, with 8 bases matching TRBD1. Germline V lookup: CDR1 SEHNR, CDR2 FQNEAQ (reference sequence). V shed 4 bases and J 3 bases; nucleotides not matched to a gene: 5. This CDR3 comprises 14 residues. CDR3 in amino acids: CASSWEQGVYEQYF. The CDR3 DNA follows: TGTGCCAGCAGCTGGGAACAGGGGGTCTACGAGCAGTACTTC.